This is a list of T cell receptor beta chains from one sample in a study of blood T cell repertoires in COVID-19. Data came from immunoSEQ multiplex PCR; TCRdb stores just in-frame clones and leaves some out. The data show over 250,000 clones, around nine tenths seen once. Sequenced: PBMCs or T cells enriched from blood (not recorded which). The receptor set was obtained from a man in his 60s who had recovered from COVID-19. The CDR3 runs from the conserved cysteine through the conserved F or W. Each record gives: D gene, V gene, CDR3 length, J gene, clone size, CDR3 protein, CDR3 DNA. D genes are given only for firm matches. Size is omitted from some rows. Given values are once, few, many or a class for expanded clones.

>TRBD2|TRBV7-9|13|TRBJ2-1|.
CASSSTSDHEQFF
TGTGCCAGCAGCAGTACTAGCGACCATGAGCAGTTCTTC
>TRBD2|TRBV19|17|TRBJ2-1|.
CASSIGVGGVSYNEQFF
TGTGCCAGTAGTATAGGGGTCGGGGGGGTATCCTACAATGAGCAGTTCTTC
>.|TRBV7-2|15|TRBJ2-7|.
CASSLSSSAGNEQYF
TGTGCCAGCAGCTTAAGCTCTAGCGCTGGCAACGAGCAGTACTTC
>TRBD2|TRBV29-1|14|TRBJ2-2|.
CSAGLAANTGELFF
TGCAGCGCAGGACTAGCGGCGAACACCGGGGAGCTGTTTTTT
>.|TRBV6-5|16|TRBJ2-1|.
CASSLTRPGPYNEQFF
TGTGCCAGCAGTTTGACTAGACCGGGGCCCTACAATGAGCAGTTCTTC
>TRBD2|TRBV5-1|13|TRBJ2-7|.
CASSLKREVEQYF
TGCGCCAGCAGCTTGAAGCGGGAGGTAGAGCAGTACTTC
>TRBD2|TRBV7-9|16|TRBJ2-7|.
CASSLEGTSGSYEQYF
TGTGCCAGCAGCTTAGAGGGGACTAGCGGTTCCTACGAGCAGTACTTC
>.|TRBV15|13|TRBJ1-1|few
CATSRDPTTEAFF
TGTGCCACCAGCAGAGATCCGACAACTGAAGCTTTCTTT
>TRBD1|TRBV2|14|TRBJ1-2|.
CASWDRAYNYGYTF
TGTGCCAGCTGGGACAGAGCCTATAACTATGGCTACACCTTC
>TRBD1|TRBV19|17|TRBJ1-2|.
CASSLTLRDRGDYGYTF
TGTGCCAGTAGTCTCACACTCCGGGACAGGGGAGACTATGGCTACACCTTC
>.|TRBV30|16|TRBJ1-2|.
CAWRPGGGLNNYGYTF
TGTGCCTGGAGGCCGGGGGGGGGCCTAAATAACTATGGCTACACCTTC
>TRBD2|TRBV9|15|TRBJ2-1|.
CASSVPAGRENEQFF
TGTGCCAGCAGCGTACCCGCGGGGCGGGAGAATGAGCAGTTCTTC
>TRBD1|TRBV6-5|14|TRBJ1-1|.
CASTTTGADTEAFF
TGTGCCAGCACCACCACAGGGGCCGACACTGAAGCTTTCTTT
>TRBD1|TRBV27|15|TRBJ2-7|.
CASSSLGTGSYEQYF
TGTGCCAGCAGTTCCCTTGGGACAGGGTCCTACGAGCAGTACTTC
>.|TRBV7-6|16|TRBJ2-3|.
CASSIGQGGRKDTQYF
TGTGCCAGCAGCATCGGACAGGGAGGGCGTAAAGATACGCAGTATTTT
>.|TRBV19|13|TRBJ1-5|.
CASSLRGPQPQHF
TGTGCCAGTAGTCTCAGGGGTCCCCAGCCCCAGCATTTT
>.|TRBV4-2|18|TRBJ1-3|.
CASSPKAGSPGSGNTIYF
TGTGCCAGCAGCCCCAAGGCGGGGTCGCCAGGCTCTGGAAACACCATATATTTT
>.|TRBV27|18|TRBJ1-1|.
CASSLSPGAITSNTEAFF
TGTGCCAGCAGTTTATCGCCAGGGGCCATAACGTCGAACACTGAAGCTTTCTTT
>.|TRBV7-9|15|TRBJ2-7|few
CASSPLGGGGYEQYF
TGTGCCAGCAGCCCCCTTGGGGGAGGAGGCTACGAGCAGTACTTC
>.|TRBV5-1|14|TRBJ1-4|once
CASSAGGADEKLFF
TGCGCCAGCAGCGCCGGGGGGGCAGACGAAAAACTGTTTTTT
>TRBD1|TRBV6-6|13|TRBJ2-7|.
CASSWDRGYEQYF
TGTGCCAGCAGCTGGGACAGGGGGTACGAGCAGTACTTC
>.|TRBV4-2|13|TRBJ2-7|.
CASSQDSFYEQYF
TGTGCCAGCAGCCAAGATTCTTTTTACGAGCAGTACTTC
>.|TRBV6-2/TRBV6-3|16|TRBJ1-3|.
CASSYRGAGSGNTIYF
TGTGCCAGCAGTTACAGGGGTGCGGGATCCGGAAACACCATATATTTT
>TRBD1|TRBV7-8|14|TRBJ1-2|.
CASSSKRTGSGYTF
TGTGCCAGCAGCTCAAAACGGACAGGGAGTGGCTACACCTTC
>TRBD1|TRBV6-6|18|TRBJ2-3|.
CASSRVGGPGGGTDTQYF
TGTGCCAGCAGTCGAGTGGGGGGACCAGGGGGCGGCACAGATACGCAGTATTTT
>TRBD1|TRBV3-1/TRBV3-2|14|TRBJ1-5|.
CASSRRAGGQPQHF
TGTGCCAGCAGCCGCCGGGCAGGGGGGCAGCCCCAGCATTTT
>.|TRBV11-3|14|TRBJ1-1|.
CASSFGGLRAEAFF
TGTGCCAGCAGCTTCGGGGGGCTGAGGGCTGAAGCTTTCTTT
>.|TRBV19|11|TRBJ1-1|.
CASWFRSEAFF
TGTGCCAGTTGGTTCCGGAGTGAAGCTTTCTTT
>.|TRBV4-1|13|TRBJ2-1|.
CASSYRLEKEQFF
TGCGCCAGCAGCTATAGGTTGGAGAAGGAGCAGTTCTTC
>TRBD1|TRBV7-9|15|TRBJ2-5|.
CASSLGQGARETQYF
TGTGCCAGCAGCTTAGGACAGGGGGCTCGAGAGACCCAGTACTTC
>TRBD2|TRBV6-5|14|TRBJ2-5|.
CASSRGEGQETQYF
TGTGCCAGCAGCCGGGGGGAGGGGCAAGAGACCCAGTACTTC
>TRBD1|TRBV5-1|16|TRBJ1-4|few
CASSLVSGTDNEKLFF
TGCGCCAGCAGCTTGGTTTCTGGGACAGACAATGAAAAACTGTTTTTT
>TRBD2|TRBV10-3|16|TRBJ2-1|.
CAISRTSGHTYNEQFF
TGTGCCATCAGTCGGACTAGCGGTCATACCTACAATGAGCAGTTCTTC
>.|TRBV6-5|13|TRBJ1-4|once
CASSPVINEKLFF
TGTGCCAGCAGCCCAGTGATTAATGAAAAACTGTTTTTT
>.|TRBV15|14|TRBJ2-7|.
CATSSDRSSYEQYF
TGTGCCACCAGCTCGGACAGAAGCTCCTACGAGCAGTACTTC
>TRBD2|TRBV19|16|TRBJ2-7|.
CASSIVGAGAIYEQYF
TGTGCCAGTAGTATTGTCGGAGCGGGGGCCATATACGAGCAGTACTTC
>.|TRBV19|12|TRBJ2-5|.
CASSRGPETQYF
TGTGCCAGTAGCAGGGGACCAGAGACCCAGTACTTC
>TRBD1|TRBV7-2|14|TRBJ1-6|.
CASSPTGGNSPLHF
TGTGCCAGCAGCCCGACAGGGGGTAATTCACCCCTCCACTTT
>.|TRBV10-3|16|TRBJ2-2|.
CAISELRGSDTGELFF
TGTGCCATCAGTGAGCTGAGGGGGTCGGACACCGGGGAGCTGTTTTTT
>TRBD2|TRBV19|16|TRBJ2-3|.
CASSTRGVSSTDTQYF
TGTGCCAGTAGTACCCGGGGGGTTTCGAGCACAGATACGCAGTATTTT
>.|TRBV6-5|14|TRBJ2-3|.
CASSSHRVPDTQYF
TGTGCCAGCAGTTCCCACAGGGTCCCAGATACGCAGTATTTT